A selection of T cell receptor beta chains follows, all from one sample in a study of T cell changes during pregnancy in multiple sclerosis. Sequencing used immunoSEQ multiplex PCR; TCRdb keeps in-frame clones, though not all of them. The data hold about 89,000 clones, with 92% observed a single time. Sequencing was performed on peripheral blood, taken after pregnancy. All receptors come from a female donor in good health, enrolled as a control in a pregnancy study. The CDR3 runs from the conserved cysteine through the conserved F or W. Each record gives: D gene, clone size, J gene, V gene, CDR3 protein, CDR3 DNA. The D gene is left open where the match is weak. Some rows have no size entry. The others give once, few or many, or a class for an expanded clone.

d_gene: TRBD2
abundance: once
j_gene: TRBJ2-2
v_gene: TRBV13
CDR3aa: CASSTGLLNTGELFF
CDR3nt: TGTGCCAGCAGTACGGGACTACTAAACACCGGGGAGCTGTTTTTT

d_gene: NA
abundance: once
j_gene: TRBJ2-5
v_gene: TRBV7-7
CDR3aa: CASSLGGRGETQYF
CDR3nt: TGTGCTAGCAGCTTAGGGGGGAGGGGAGAGACCCAGTACTTC

d_gene: TRBD1
abundance: NA
j_gene: TRBJ1-2
v_gene: TRBV4-1
CDR3aa: CASSQGTGAGYGYTF
CDR3nt: TGCGCCAGCAGCCAAGGGACAGGGGCTGGCTATGGCTACACCTTC

d_gene: TRBD1
abundance: once
j_gene: TRBJ1-5
v_gene: TRBV15
CDR3aa: CATSRGGDRGRWSNQPQHF
CDR3nt: TGTGCCACCAGCAGAGGTGGGGACAGGGGGCGATGGTCCAATCAGCCCCAGCATTTT

d_gene: NA
abundance: few
j_gene: TRBJ1-6
v_gene: TRBV19
CDR3aa: CASQVRNSPLHF
CDR3nt: TGTGCCAGCCAGGTACGAAATTCACCCCTCCACTTT

d_gene: TRBD1
abundance: NA
j_gene: TRBJ1-2
v_gene: TRBV6-5
CDR3aa: CASREPGTDYGYTF
CDR3nt: TGTGCCAGCAGAGAACCAGGGACAGACTATGGCTACACCTTC

d_gene: NA
abundance: NA
j_gene: TRBJ2-7
v_gene: TRBV27
CDR3aa: CASRGHSPPTEQYF
CDR3nt: TGTGCCAGCAGGGGACACTCTCCCCCTACCGAGCAGTACTTC

d_gene: TRBD2
abundance: NA
j_gene: TRBJ2-1
v_gene: TRBV4-2
CDR3aa: CASSHPLAGGNEQFF
CDR3nt: TGTGCCAGCAGCCATCCTCTAGCGGGTGGCAATGAGCAGTTCTTC

d_gene: NA
abundance: NA
j_gene: TRBJ1-2
v_gene: TRBV7-2
CDR3aa: CASNRDIANYGYTF
CDR3nt: TGTGCCAGCAACCGGGACATAGCTAACTATGGCTACACCTTC

d_gene: NA
abundance: NA
j_gene: TRBJ2-7
v_gene: TRBV7-9
CDR3aa: CASSFDRNPNEQYF
CDR3nt: TGTGCCAGCAGCTTTGACAGGAACCCAAACGAGCAGTACTTC

d_gene: NA
abundance: few
j_gene: TRBJ1-1
v_gene: TRBV6-4
CDR3aa: CASSGQVNTEAFF
CDR3nt: TGTGCCAGCAGTGGACAAGTGAACACTGAAGCTTTCTTT

d_gene: NA
abundance: NA
j_gene: TRBJ2-7
v_gene: TRBV11-3
CDR3aa: CASSLTTGEDESEQYF
CDR3nt: TGTGCCAGCAGCTTAACAACAGGGGAGGACGAATCCGAGCAGTACTTC

d_gene: NA
abundance: NA
j_gene: TRBJ2-7
v_gene: TRBV9
CDR3aa: CASSVSEFYEQYF
CDR3nt: TGTGCCAGCAGCGTTAGCGAATTCTACGAGCAGTACTTC

d_gene: TRBD1
abundance: NA
j_gene: TRBJ2-7
v_gene: TRBV2
CDR3aa: CASSEDRHHEQYF
CDR3nt: TGTGCCAGCAGTGAGGACAGGCACCACGAGCAGTACTTC

d_gene: NA
abundance: NA
j_gene: TRBJ1-2
v_gene: TRBV28
CDR3aa: CASRPALGQGYGYTF
CDR3nt: TGTGCCAGCAGACCCGCCTTGGGGCAGGGGTATGGCTACACCTTC

d_gene: NA
abundance: NA
j_gene: TRBJ1-2
v_gene: TRBV30
CDR3aa: CAWSRDLSNYGYTF
CDR3nt: TGTGCCTGGAGTCGGGACTTATCAAACTATGGCTACACCTTC

d_gene: TRBD1
abundance: NA
j_gene: TRBJ1-1
v_gene: TRBV6-4
CDR3aa: CASRHDRDRGEAFF
CDR3nt: TGTGCCAGCAGACACGACAGGGATCGCGGCGAAGCTTTCTTT

d_gene: NA
abundance: NA
j_gene: TRBJ1-5
v_gene: TRBV7-2
CDR3aa: CASSLEAVIGQPQHF
CDR3nt: TGTGCCAGCAGCTTAGAGGCGGTGATAGGTCAGCCCCAGCATTTT

d_gene: TRBD1
abundance: NA
j_gene: TRBJ1-3
v_gene: TRBV2
CDR3aa: CASSRDRLISGNTIYF
CDR3nt: TGTGCCAGCAGCCGGGACAGGCTCATTTCTGGAAACACCATATATTTT

d_gene: TRBD2
abundance: NA
j_gene: TRBJ2-1
v_gene: TRBV7-9
CDR3aa: CASSPTSERAYNEQFF
CDR3nt: TGTGCCAGCAGCCCTACTAGCGAAAGGGCCTACAATGAGCAGTTCTTC

d_gene: NA
abundance: NA
j_gene: TRBJ2-3
v_gene: TRBV18
CDR3aa: CASSPPSTDTQYF
CDR3nt: TGTGCCAGCTCACCTCCGAGCACAGATACGCAGTATTTT

d_gene: NA
abundance: NA
j_gene: TRBJ2-3
v_gene: TRBV5-1
CDR3aa: CASSLWEMGNTDTQYF
CDR3nt: TGCGCCAGCAGCTTGTGGGAGATGGGGAACACAGATACGCAGTATTTT

d_gene: TRBD2
abundance: once
j_gene: TRBJ2-1
v_gene: TRBV7-8
CDR3aa: CASSLITSGTSNEQFF
CDR3nt: TGTGCCAGCAGCTTAATAACTAGCGGGACATCAAATGAGCAGTTCTTC

d_gene: TRBD1
abundance: NA
j_gene: TRBJ1-1
v_gene: TRBV28
CDR3aa: CASSSPPYLPRAGGKEAFF
CDR3nt: TGTGCCAGCAGTTCTCCCCCCTATTTGCCGCGGGCAGGGGGAAAGGAAGCTTTCTTT

d_gene: NA
abundance: few
j_gene: TRBJ2-1
v_gene: TRBV2
CDR3aa: CASSRDSYSYNEQFF
CDR3nt: TGTGCCAGCAGTCGCGACAGCTACTCCTACAATGAGCAGTTCTTC

d_gene: TRBD2
abundance: NA
j_gene: TRBJ2-7
v_gene: TRBV7-9
CDR3aa: CASSPLGGGLDEQYF
CDR3nt: TGTGCCAGCAGCCCTCTCGGGGGGGGGCTCGACGAGCAGTACTTC

d_gene: NA
abundance: NA
j_gene: TRBJ1-6
v_gene: TRBV5-4
CDR3aa: CAGGTSYNSPLHF
CDR3nt: TGTGCCGGCGGGACCTCCTATAATTCACCCCTCCACTTT

d_gene: NA
abundance: NA
j_gene: TRBJ1-3
v_gene: TRBV18
CDR3aa: CASSPEDSLGNTIYF
CDR3nt: TGTGCCAGCTCACCTGAGGACAGCCTGGGAAACACCATATATTTT

d_gene: NA
abundance: once
j_gene: TRBJ2-3
v_gene: TRBV6-4
CDR3aa: CASSDSLGGPDTQYF
CDR3nt: TGTGCCAGCAGTGACTCTCTGGGGGGTCCAGATACGCAGTATTTT

d_gene: NA
abundance: once
j_gene: TRBJ2-1
v_gene: TRBV7-3
CDR3aa: CASSQYGNEQFF
CDR3nt: TGTGCCAGCAGCCAATACGGCAATGAGCAGTTCTTC

d_gene: NA
abundance: NA
j_gene: TRBJ2-6
v_gene: TRBV7-2
CDR3aa: CASSGRNSGANVLTF
CDR3nt: TGTGCCAGCAGCGGCAGGAACTCTGGGGCCAACGTCCTGACTTTC

d_gene: NA
abundance: NA
j_gene: TRBJ2-7
v_gene: TRBV20-1
CDR3aa: CSAGRRYEQYF
CDR3nt: TGCAGTGCCGGGCGGAGGTACGAGCAGTACTTC

d_gene: NA
abundance: once
j_gene: TRBJ2-1
v_gene: TRBV11-2
CDR3aa: CASSLDYRFSEQFF
CDR3nt: TGTGCCAGCAGCTTAGACTACCGGTTTTCTGAGCAGTTCTTC

d_gene: TRBD2
abundance: NA
j_gene: TRBJ2-3
v_gene: TRBV2
CDR3aa: CASSPSSGGVSDTQYF
CDR3nt: TGTGCCAGCAGCCCTTCCAGCGGGGGGGTGTCAGATACGCAGTATTTT

d_gene: TRBD2
abundance: NA
j_gene: TRBJ2-7
v_gene: TRBV5-4
CDR3aa: CASSLELAGVHYEQYF
CDR3nt: TGTGCCAGCAGCTTGGAGCTAGCGGGAGTACACTACGAGCAGTACTTC

d_gene: NA
abundance: NA
j_gene: TRBJ2-6
v_gene: TRBV27
CDR3aa: CASSFQFSGANVLTF
CDR3nt: TGTGCCAGCAGCTTCCAGTTCTCTGGGGCCAACGTCCTGACTTTC

d_gene: NA
abundance: NA
j_gene: TRBJ2-7
v_gene: TRBV2
CDR3aa: CASKRELGSYEQYF
CDR3nt: TGTGCCAGCAAACGGGAGCTCGGGTCCTACGAGCAGTACTTC

d_gene: TRBD2
abundance: NA
j_gene: TRBJ2-5
v_gene: TRBV11-3
CDR3aa: CASSLGVRLAGAREQETQYF
CDR3nt: TGTGCCAGCAGCTTAGGAGTGCGGCTAGCGGGAGCGAGGGAGCAAGAGACCCAGTACTTC

d_gene: TRBD2
abundance: once
j_gene: TRBJ2-1
v_gene: TRBV5-1
CDR3aa: CASKGLAGDNNEQFF
CDR3nt: TGCGCCAGCAAAGGATTAGCGGGAGATAACAATGAGCAGTTCTTC

d_gene: NA
abundance: NA
j_gene: TRBJ2-1
v_gene: TRBV18
CDR3aa: CASSARVRLSSYNEQFF
CDR3nt: TGTGCCAGCTCAGCCAGGGTCAGACTGTCCTCCTACAATGAGCAGTTCTTC

d_gene: NA
abundance: few
j_gene: TRBJ1-2
v_gene: TRBV27
CDR3aa: CASSSGVGYGYTF
CDR3nt: TGTGCCAGCAGTTCGGGGGTGGGTTATGGCTACACCTTC

d_gene: NA
abundance: NA
j_gene: TRBJ2-5
v_gene: TRBV7-9
CDR3aa: CASSERSPQETQYF
CDR3nt: TGTGCCAGCAGCGAGAGGTCTCCTCAAGAGACCCAGTACTTC

d_gene: NA
abundance: NA
j_gene: TRBJ2-1
v_gene: TRBV5-1
CDR3aa: CASSLGQKENEQFF
CDR3nt: TGCGCCAGCAGCTTGGGACAGAAAGAGAATGAGCAGTTCTTC

d_gene: NA
abundance: NA
j_gene: TRBJ2-7
v_gene: TRBV10-3
CDR3aa: CAIRSMREQYF
CDR3nt: TGTGCCATCAGGTCGATGAGGGAGCAGTACTTC

d_gene: NA
abundance: NA
j_gene: TRBJ1-5
v_gene: TRBV28
CDR3aa: CASSGTFGDQPQHF
CDR3nt: TGTGCCAGCAGTGGGACATTTGGCGATCAGCCCCAGCATTTT

d_gene: TRBD2
abundance: NA
j_gene: TRBJ2-3
v_gene: TRBV2
CDR3aa: CASSEPGTSGGPYTQYF
CDR3nt: TGTGCCAGCAGTGAACCCGGGACTAGCGGGGGCCCCTATACGCAGTATTTT

d_gene: TRBD1
abundance: NA
j_gene: TRBJ2-7
v_gene: TRBV6-1
CDR3aa: CASSERQGMVYEQYF
CDR3nt: TGTGCCAGCAGTGAGAGACAGGGAATGGTCTACGAGCAGTACTTC

d_gene: NA
abundance: NA
j_gene: TRBJ2-3
v_gene: TRBV28
CDR3aa: CASSSPGTDTQYF
CDR3nt: TGTGCCAGCAGTTCCCCCGGCACAGATACGCAGTATTTT

d_gene: NA
abundance: NA
j_gene: TRBJ2-7
v_gene: TRBV5-1
CDR3aa: CASSLDGTYEQYF
CDR3nt: TGCGCCAGTAGCTTGGACGGGACCTACGAGCAGTACTTC

d_gene: NA
abundance: few
j_gene: TRBJ1-1
v_gene: TRBV7-2
CDR3aa: CASSGFGGTEAFF
CDR3nt: TGTGCCAGCAGCGGGTTCGGGGGCACTGAAGCTTTCTTT

d_gene: NA
abundance: NA
j_gene: TRBJ2-1
v_gene: TRBV19
CDR3aa: CASSPQLVYNEQFF
CDR3nt: TGTGCCAGTAGTCCACAACTAGTTTACAATGAGCAGTTCTTC